Included here is one T cell receptor (beta chain) sequence, with context. The antigen is undetermined. Measured with immunoSEQ multiplex PCR; TCRdb has only the in-frame clones, and not every one. The sample lists 2 million to 2.5 million clones; less than 95% were seen once. These data belong to a study of shared clonotypes between healthy human individuals. Study-level findings and limits: Lower generation probabilities were found for non-shared clonotypes than for those shared by all four donors.

The material sequenced was naive CD4+ T cells from PBMCs. Subset indicated: CD45RA+ positively selected. The TCR sequence derives from a man aged 18 to 30 in good health. Some clones in this sample may be carry-over from other donors' samples.

The CDR3 loop reads CAGPTEAFF. In DNA form, the CDR3 reads TGTGCCGGACCCACTGAAGCTTTCTTT. This rearrangement joins TRBV19 to TRBJ1-1; D remains ambiguous. The CDR3 spans 9 residues. Between the trimmed V and J ends, which lost 11 bases and 4 bases, there was a span of 5 bases. Germline values: CDR1 LNHDA, CDR2 SQIVND (reference sequence).